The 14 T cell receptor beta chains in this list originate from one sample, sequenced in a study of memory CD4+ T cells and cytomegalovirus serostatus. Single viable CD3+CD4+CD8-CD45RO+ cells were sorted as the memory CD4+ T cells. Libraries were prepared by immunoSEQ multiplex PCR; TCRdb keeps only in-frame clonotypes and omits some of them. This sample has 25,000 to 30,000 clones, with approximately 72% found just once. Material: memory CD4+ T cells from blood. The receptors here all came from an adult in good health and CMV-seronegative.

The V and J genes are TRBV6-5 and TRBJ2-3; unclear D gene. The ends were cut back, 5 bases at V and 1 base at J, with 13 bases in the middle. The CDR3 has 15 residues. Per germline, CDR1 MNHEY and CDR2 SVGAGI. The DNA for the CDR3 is TGTGCCAGCAGTCGCTCCTCGCTGGGCACAGATACGCAGTATTTT. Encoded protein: CASSRSSLGTDTQYF.

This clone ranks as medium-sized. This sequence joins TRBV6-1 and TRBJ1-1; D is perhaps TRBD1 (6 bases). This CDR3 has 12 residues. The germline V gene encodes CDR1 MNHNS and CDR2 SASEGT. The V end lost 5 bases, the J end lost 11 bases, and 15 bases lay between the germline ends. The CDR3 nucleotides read TGTGCCAGCAGTAGGGACACTCTGGGGGCTTTCTTT. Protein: CASSRDTLGAFF.

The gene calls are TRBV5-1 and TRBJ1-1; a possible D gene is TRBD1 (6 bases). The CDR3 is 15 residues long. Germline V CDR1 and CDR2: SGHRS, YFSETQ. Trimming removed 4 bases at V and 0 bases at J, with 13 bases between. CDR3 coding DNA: TGCGCCAGCAGCACCAGACAGGCGATGAACACTGAAGCTTTCTTT. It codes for CASSTRQAMNTEAFF.

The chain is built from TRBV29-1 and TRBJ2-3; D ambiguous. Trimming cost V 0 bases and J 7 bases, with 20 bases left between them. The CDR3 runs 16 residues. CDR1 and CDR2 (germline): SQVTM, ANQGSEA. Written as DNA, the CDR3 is TGCAGCGTTGAAGAGATGCGCCTGGAACGACTGAATACGCAGTATTTT. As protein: CSVEEMRLERLNTQYF.

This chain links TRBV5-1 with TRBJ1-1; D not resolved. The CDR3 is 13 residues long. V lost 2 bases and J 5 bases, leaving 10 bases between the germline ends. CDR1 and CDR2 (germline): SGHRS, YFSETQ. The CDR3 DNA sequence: TGCGCCAGCAGCTTACCGGACGGGACTGAAGCTTTCTTT. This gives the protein CASSLPDGTEAFF.

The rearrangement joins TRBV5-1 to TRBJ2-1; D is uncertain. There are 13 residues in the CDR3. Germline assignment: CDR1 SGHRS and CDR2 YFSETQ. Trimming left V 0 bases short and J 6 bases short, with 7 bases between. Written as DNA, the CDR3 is TGCGCCAGCAGCTTGGGGGGATCCAATGAGCAGTTCTTC. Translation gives CASSLGGSNEQFF.

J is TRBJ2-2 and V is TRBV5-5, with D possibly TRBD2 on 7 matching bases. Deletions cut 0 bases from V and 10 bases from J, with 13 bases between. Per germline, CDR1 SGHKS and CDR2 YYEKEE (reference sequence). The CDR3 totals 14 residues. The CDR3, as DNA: TGTGCCAGCAGCTTGGCCGGGGGGCGGTCGGAGCTGTTTTTT. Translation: CASSLAGGRSELFF.

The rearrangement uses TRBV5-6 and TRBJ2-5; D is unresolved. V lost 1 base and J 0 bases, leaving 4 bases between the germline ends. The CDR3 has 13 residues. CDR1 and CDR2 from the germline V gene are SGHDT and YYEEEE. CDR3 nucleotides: TGTGCCAGCAGCTTGTACAACCAAGAGACCCAGTACTTC. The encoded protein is CASSLYNQETQYF. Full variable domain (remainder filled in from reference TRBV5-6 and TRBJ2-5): DAGVTQSPTHLIKTRGQQVTLRCSPKSGHDTVSWYQQALGQGPQFIFQYYEEEERQRGNFPDRFSGHQFPNYSSELNVNALLLGDSALYLCASSLYNQETQYFGPGTRLLVL.

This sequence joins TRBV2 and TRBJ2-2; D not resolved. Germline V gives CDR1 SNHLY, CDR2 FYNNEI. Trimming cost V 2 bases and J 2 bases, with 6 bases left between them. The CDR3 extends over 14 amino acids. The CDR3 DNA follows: TGTGCCAGCAGTGAATCCCGTAACACCGGGGAGCTGTTTTTT. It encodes CASSESRNTGELFF.

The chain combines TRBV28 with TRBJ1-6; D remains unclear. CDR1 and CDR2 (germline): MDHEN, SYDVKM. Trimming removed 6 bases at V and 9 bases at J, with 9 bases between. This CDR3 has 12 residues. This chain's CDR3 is CASSLRISPLHF. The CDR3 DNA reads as TGTGCCAGCAGCCTCAGGATTTCACCCCTCCACTTT.

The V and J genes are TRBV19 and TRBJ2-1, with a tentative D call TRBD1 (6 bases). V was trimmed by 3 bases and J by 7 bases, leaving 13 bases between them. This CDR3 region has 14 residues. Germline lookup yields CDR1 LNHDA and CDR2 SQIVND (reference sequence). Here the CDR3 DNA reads TGTGCCAGTAGTATGGGGGCAGGGCGGAATGAGCAGTTCTTC. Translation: CASSMGAGRNEQFF.

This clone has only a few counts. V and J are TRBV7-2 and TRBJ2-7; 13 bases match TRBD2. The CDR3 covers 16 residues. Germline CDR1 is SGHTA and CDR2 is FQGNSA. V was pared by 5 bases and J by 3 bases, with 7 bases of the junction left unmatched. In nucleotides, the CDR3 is TGTGCCAGCAGCGATGGGACTAGCGGGGAGTACTACGAGCAGTACTTC. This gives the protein CASSDGTSGEYYEQYF. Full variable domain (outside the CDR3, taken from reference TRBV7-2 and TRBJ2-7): GAGVSQSPSNKVTEKGKDVELRCDPISGHTALYWYRQSLGQGLEFLIYFQGNSAPDKSGLPSDRFSAERTGGSVSTLTIQRTQQEDSAVYLCASSDGTSGEYYEQYFGPGTRLTVT.

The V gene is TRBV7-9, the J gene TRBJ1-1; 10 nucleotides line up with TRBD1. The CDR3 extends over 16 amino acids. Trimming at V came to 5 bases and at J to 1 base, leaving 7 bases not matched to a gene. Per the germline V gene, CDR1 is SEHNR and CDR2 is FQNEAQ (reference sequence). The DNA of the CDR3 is TGTGCCAGCAGCCCCGGGACAGGGGTATCGAACACTGAAGCTTTCTTT. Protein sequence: CASSPGTGVSNTEAFF.

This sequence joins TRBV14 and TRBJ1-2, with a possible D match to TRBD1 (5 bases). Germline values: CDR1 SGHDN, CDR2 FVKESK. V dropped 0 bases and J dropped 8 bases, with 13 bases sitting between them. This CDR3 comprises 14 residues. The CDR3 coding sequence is TGTGCCAGCAGCCAAGATTCAAGGGACCAAGGCTACACCTTC. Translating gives CASSQDSRDQGYTF. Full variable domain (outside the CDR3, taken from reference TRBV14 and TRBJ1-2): EAGVTQFPSHSVIEKGQTVTLRCDPISGHDNLYWYRRVMGKEIKFLLHFVKESKQDESGMPNNRFLAERTGGTYSTLKVQPAELEDSGVYFCASSQDSRDQGYTFGSGTRLTVV.